These T cell receptor beta chains were read from a single sample in a study of cytomegalovirus exposure and HLA in healthy donors. Some clones are missing from TCRdb's copy, which holds only in-frame ones; the method was immunoSEQ multiplex PCR. The sample totals 220,000 or so clones. Sequenced input: PBMCs. These receptor sequences come from a girl aged 2 to 9 in good health and CMV-seropositive. The CDR3 runs from the conserved cysteine through the conserved F or W. Each record gives: D gene, V gene, J gene, CDR3 protein, CDR3 DNA. D genes are given only for firm matches.

>.|TRBV6-5|TRBJ2-7
CASSLHATTDFEQYF
TGTGCCAGCAGTCTGCATGCCACGACAGACTTCGAGCAGTACTTC
>TRBD2|TRBV11-2|TRBJ2-1
CASSLDGLLAGVPYNEQFF
TGTGCCAGCAGCTTAGATGGGTTGTTAGCGGGAGTCCCCTACAATGAGCAGTTCTTC
>TRBD2|TRBV28|TRBJ2-5
CASILSGTPLQETQYF
TGTGCCAGCATCCTTAGCGGGACACCCCTTCAAGAGACCCAGTACTTC
>.|TRBV7-3|TRBJ2-1
CASSSPDFATTGEQFF
TGTGCCAGCAGCTCACCTGACTTCGCTACCACCGGTGAGCAGTTCTTC
>TRBD2|TRBV5-1|TRBJ2-7
CASSFFALAGDSLHEQYF
TGCGCCAGCAGCTTTTTTGCTCTAGCGGGAGATTCACTCCACGAGCAGTACTTC
>.|TRBV7-2|TRBJ2-3
CASSPGPGPGRDTQYF
TGTGCCAGCAGCCCCGGACCGGGACCAGGGAGGGATACGCAGTATTTT
>.|TRBV4-1|TRBJ2-1
CASSQTSASSYNEQFF
TGCGCCAGCAGCCAAACGAGTGCAAGCTCCTACAATGAGCAGTTCTTC
>.|TRBV30|TRBJ1-1
CAWGPGQLNTEAFF
TGTGCCTGGGGCCCCGGACAGCTGAACACTGAAGCTTTCTTT
>.|TRBV29-1|TRBJ2-1
CSVFGQTTSSYNEQFF
TGCAGCGTTTTCGGTCAGACTACGAGCTCCTACAATGAGCAGTTCTTC
>TRBD1|TRBV10-3|TRBJ2-7
CAISRTTGTGNYEQYF
TGTGCCATCAGTAGAACTACCGGGACAGGGAACTACGAGCAGTACTTC
>.|TRBV11-3|TRBJ2-1
CASSPGHFSYNEQFF
TGTGCCAGCAGCCCAGGACATTTTTCCTACAATGAGCAGTTCTTC
>.|TRBV2|TRBJ2-2
CASSEALFGLFF
TGTGCCAGCAGTGAAGCGCTGTTCGGGCTGTTTTTT
>.|TRBV5-1|TRBJ2-5
CASSPRTGEETQYF
TGCGCCAGCAGCCCCCGGACTGGGGAAGAGACCCAGTACTTC
>TRBD1|TRBV29-1|TRBJ1-3
CSALPTGQGNTIYF
TGCAGCGCTTTACCGACAGGGCAAGGAAACACCATATATTTT
>.|TRBV29-1|TRBJ1-1
CSAAQLTGGETFF
TGCAGCGCTGCCCAACTGACCGGGGGTGAAACTTTCTTT
>.|TRBV5-4|TRBJ1-1
CASSNAGGTEAFF
TGTGCCAGCAGCAACGCGGGGGGAACTGAAGCTTTCTTT
>TRBD1|TRBV6-6|TRBJ2-7
CASTPGQAFYEQYF
TGTGCCAGCACCCCGGGACAGGCGTTCTACGAGCAGTACTTC
>.|TRBV7-2|TRBJ2-7
CASSLSGGSYEQYF
TGTGCCAGCAGCTTATCAGGAGGATCCTACGAGCAGTACTTC
>.|TRBV11-2|TRBJ2-7
CASSLVKGPLGEQYF
TGTGCCAGCAGCTTAGTGAAGGGGCCGCTGGGGGAGCAGTACTTC
>.|TRBV2|TRBJ2-7
CASSNSRPGAYEQYF
TGTGCCAGCAGTAACAGTAGGCCGGGAGCCTACGAGCAGTACTTC